These 13 T cell receptor beta chains were sequenced from one sample in a study of blood T cells in healthy people across ages. A second PCR, run for about 7 to 11 cycles, used a sample-barcoded 5' primer plus a J-beta primer mix. TCRdb used MiXCR to reprocess the 5' RACE reads, holding one entry per CDR3 protein. This sample has 910,000 or so distinct CDR3 sequences; roughly half occur once, and the top ten carry 20% to 25%. Sequencing was carried out using blood. The origin of the receptors is a woman aged 55-70 years in good health.

The chain has TRBV7-2 and TRBJ2-1; possibly TRBD1 for D (6 bases). CDR3 length equals 17 residues. V was cut by 5 bases and J by 4 bases, with 21 bases left in between. The V gene's germline CDR1 is SGHTA and CDR2 FQGNSA. In DNA form, the CDR3 reads TGTGCCAGCAGCCCGATAGGGCGCGGACAGCCTTACAATGAGCAGTTCTTC. Translation gives CASSPIGRGQPYNEQFF.

The chain is built from TRBV7-8 and TRBJ2-7; possible D gene TRBD1, 6 bases. V was pared by 7 bases and J by 6 bases, with 22 bases between. The length of the CDR3 is 15 residues. The germline gives CDR1 SGHVS, CDR2 FQNEAQ. The CDR3, as DNA: TGTGCCAGCACCAGCTCAGGGGCTGGTGTACGCGAGCAGTACTTC. Protein product: CASTSSGAGVREQYF.

The chain couples TRBV12-3 or TRBV12-4 to TRBJ2-3; 10 bases agree with TRBD2. The CDR3 loop spans 16 amino acids. J gave up 4 bases and V 5 bases, and 9 bases lay outside the gene matches. CDR3 sequence (DNA): TGTGCCAGCAGTCCCCTAAGCGGGAGGGCGGCAGATACGCAGTATTTT. This gives the protein CASSPLSGRAADTQYF.

The chain links TRBV28 to TRBJ1-2; TRBD1 might be the D (6 bases). CDR1 is MDHEN and CDR2 is SYDVKM in the germline V gene. This CDR3 is 16 amino acids long. V was cut by 5 bases and J by 2 bases, with 18 bases left in between. The CDR3 nucleotides read TGTGCCAGCAGTCTAGCCCTTAGGGGGTTAAACTATGGCTACACCTTC. It codes for CASSLALRGLNYGYTF.

The V call is TRBV3-1, the J call TRBJ2-6, with D unresolved. Looked up from germline, CDR1 is LGHDT and CDR2 is YNNKEL (reference sequence). The CDR3 runs 15 residues. The germline V and J ends were trimmed by 5 bases and 5 bases, with 13 bases remaining between them. DNA for the CDR3: TGTGCCAGCAGCTCAGAGTCTTTATGGGCCAACGTCCTGACTTTC. Translating it yields CASSSESLWANVLTF. Full variable domain (remainder filled in from reference TRBV3-1 and TRBJ2-6): DTAVSQTPKYLVTQMGNDKSIKCEQNLGHDTMYWYKQDSKKFLKIMFSYNNKELIINETVPNRFSPKSPDKAHLNLHINSLELGDSAVYFCASSSESLWANVLTFGAGSRLTVL.

This clonotype was detected a few times. V is TRBV10-3 and J is TRBJ2-5, with D possibly TRBD1 on 6 matching bases. The CDR3 sequence is 14 residues long. Germline V gives CDR1 ENHRY, CDR2 SYGVKD. V gave up 6 bases and J gave up 1 base, with 12 bases separating them. CDR3 in amino acids: CAISTGQFQETQYF. CDR3 DNA: TGTGCCATCAGCACAGGACAGTTCCAAGAGACCCAGTACTTC.

The chain recombines TRBV4-2 with TRBJ2-7; 12 bases map to TRBD2. The length of the CDR3 is 14 residues. The germline V gene has CDR1 LGHNA and CDR2 YNFKEQ. J lost 4 bases, V lost 4 bases, and 2 bases had no gene match. The DNA of the CDR3 is TGTGCCAGCAGCCGACTAGCGGGAGAGTACGAGCAGTACTTC. The encoded protein is CASSRLAGEYEQYF.

This sequence joins TRBV10-3 and TRBJ2-3; no clear D. Trimming shortened V by 6 bases and J by 2 bases, and 12 bases separated the two germline ends. CDR1 is ENHRY, CDR2 SYGVKD, per germline. The CDR3 spans 14 residues. The CDR3 loop reads CAISRVLPTDTQYF. CDR3 DNA sequence: TGTGCCATCAGCAGAGTACTACCCACAGATACGCAGTATTTT.

The rearrangement uses TRBV29-1 and TRBJ2-1; D is undetermined. This CDR3 comprises 10 residues. Trimming removed 5 bases from V and 6 bases from J, with 5 bases in between. CDR1 is SQVTM, CDR2 ANQGSEA, per germline. As DNA, the CDR3 is TGCAGCGTTCAAAGCAATGAGCAGTTCTTC. It codes for CSVQSNEQFF.

This clonotype showed up just a few times. The genes are TRBV27 and TRBJ2-3; D gene unclear. The CDR3 consists of 14 residues. Germline values: CDR1 MNHEY, CDR2 SMNVEV (reference sequence). Trimming removed 2 bases from V and 6 bases from J, with 12 bases in between. CDR3 residues: CASSLAAGSDTQYF. The CDR3 DNA reads TGTGCCAGCAGTTTAGCGGCTGGGTCGGATACGCAGTATTTT.

The chain carries TRBV29-1 and TRBJ2-7; TRBD2 might be the D (5 bases). The J call could be wrong; TRBJ2-5 is a better fit for the DNA end. Germline V gene sequence: CDR1 SQVTM, CDR2 ANQGSEA. The CDR3 loop spans 10 amino acids. DNA of the CDR3: TGCAGCGTCGGGAAGAAGACCCAGTACTTC. Translation: CSVGKKTQYF.

CDR3 sequence: CASSPLRIHEQYF. In DNA form, the CDR3 reads TGTGCCAGCTCACCCCTCCGGATCCACGAGCAGTACTTC. The genes are TRBV18 and TRBJ2-5; D ambiguous. The J call is in doubt because the DNA end fits TRBJ2-7 better. This CDR3 spans 13 amino acids. Germline CDR1 KGHSH, CDR2 LQKENI.

The V gene is TRBV15, the J gene TRBJ2-7; 9 bases align to TRBD2. In germline, CDR1 is LNHNV, CDR2 YYDKDF (reference sequence). The CDR3 has 17 amino acids. With 0 bases clipped from V and 2 bases from J, the junction kept 8 bases outside the gene matches. CDR3 sequence reads: CATSRDPWLAGPYEQYF. Written as DNA, the CDR3 is TGTGCCACCAGCAGAGATCCCTGGCTAGCGGGGCCCTACGAGCAGTACTTC.